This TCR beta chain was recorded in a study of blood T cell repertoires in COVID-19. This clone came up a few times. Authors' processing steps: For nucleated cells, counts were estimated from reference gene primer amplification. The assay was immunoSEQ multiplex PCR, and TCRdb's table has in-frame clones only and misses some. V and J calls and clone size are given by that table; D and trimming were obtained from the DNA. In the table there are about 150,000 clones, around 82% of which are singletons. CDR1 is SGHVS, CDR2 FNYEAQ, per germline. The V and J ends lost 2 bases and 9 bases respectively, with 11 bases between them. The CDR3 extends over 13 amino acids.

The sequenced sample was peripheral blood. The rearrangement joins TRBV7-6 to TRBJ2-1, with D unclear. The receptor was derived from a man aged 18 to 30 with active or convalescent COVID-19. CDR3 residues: CASSLTQTGEQFF. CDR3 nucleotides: TGTGCCAGCAGCTTAACCCAGACGGGTGAGCAGTTCTTC. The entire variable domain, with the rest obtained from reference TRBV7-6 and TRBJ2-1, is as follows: GAGVSQSPRYKVTKRGQDVALRCDPISGHVSLYWYRQALGQGPEFLTYFNYEAQQDKSGLPNDRFSAERPEGSISTLTIQRTEQRDSAMYRCASSLTQTGEQFFGPGTRLTVL.